Below, 10 T cell receptor beta chains from the same sample are listed, as sequenced in a study of blood T cell repertoires in COVID-19. This table comes from immunoSEQ multiplex PCR, and its TCRdb copy is limited to in-frame clones, with some not included. Altogether some 99,000 clones are present, about 79% being singletons, with the ten largest covering 7% to 9.5%. Sequencing was done on a sample of peripheral blood. These receptors originate from a woman of 80 years or more with active or convalescent COVID-19.

This clone was seen only a few times. The chain has TRBV19 and TRBJ2-1, with D possibly being TRBD2 (6 bases). The V end lost 3 bases, the J end lost 0 bases, and 9 bases lay between the germline ends. Germline lookup yields CDR1 LNHDA and CDR2 SQIVND (reference sequence). The CDR3 is 15 amino acids. The CDR3 sequence: CASSIGGPSYNEQFF. The CDR3 DNA reads as TGTGCCAGTAGTATCGGGGGACCCTCCTACAATGAGCAGTTCTTC.

This clone appeared a single time. The chain is built from TRBV28 and TRBJ2-7; D may be TRBD1 (6 bases). Trimming took off 4 bases at V and 0 bases at J, with 13 bases between the two ends. The length of the CDR3 is 15 residues. Germline-derived CDR1 and CDR2 are MDHEN and SYDVKM. The CDR3 is CASSSHRESSYEQYF. The CDR3 DNA reads as TGTGCCAGCAGTTCCCACAGGGAGAGCTCCTACGAGCAGTACTTC. Using reference TRBV28 and TRBJ2-7 for the parts outside the CDR3, the full variable domain is DVKVTQSSRYLVKRTGEKVFLECVQDMDHENMFWYRQDPGLGLRLIYFSYDVKMKEKGDIPEGYSVSREKKERFSLILESASTNQTSMYLCASSSHRESSYEQYFGPGTRLTVT.

V gene TRBV18 combines with J gene TRBJ2-5; a possible D gene is TRBD1 (6 bases). From germline, CDR1 is KGHSH and CDR2 LQKENI. The CDR3 runs 14 residues. V was shortened by 5 bases and J by 2 bases, with 12 bases between the two germline ends. CDR3 DNA: TGTGCCAGCTCAGGACGGACAGTACAAGAGACCCAGTACTTC. It translates to CASSGRTVQETQYF. Using reference TRBV18 and TRBJ2-5 for the parts outside the CDR3, the full variable domain is NAGVMQNPRHLVRRRGQEARLRCSPMKGHSHVYWYRQLPEEGLKFMVYLQKENIIDESGMPKERFSAEFPKEGPSILRIQQVVRGDSAAYFCASSGRTVQETQYFGPGTRLLVL.

In this sample, this clone turned up once. This chain joins TRBV6-1 and TRBJ1-5; the D gene is possibly TRBD1 (5 bases). V was pared by 1 base and J by 7 bases, with 14 bases between. The germline V gene encodes CDR1 MNHNS and CDR2 SASEGT. This CDR3 is 15 amino acids long. The DNA of the CDR3 is TGTGCCAGCAGTGAAGAACCGCAGGGCAGACAGCCCCAGCATTTT. This codes for CASSEEPQGRQPQHF.

The chain links TRBV28 to TRBJ1-2, with D perhaps TRBD1 (6 bases). The V end lost 4 bases, the J end lost 2 bases, and 11 bases lay between the germline ends. Germline V gives CDR1 MDHEN, CDR2 SYDVKM. The CDR3 has 14 amino acids. The CDR3 nucleotides are TGTGCCAGCAGTTCTTCAGGGGAAAACTATGGCTACACCTTC. Translating it yields CASSSSGENYGYTF.

The rearrangement links TRBV10-1 to TRBJ2-1; TRBD2 aligns across 10 bases. This CDR3 contains 15 residues. The germline V gene has CDR1 WNHNN and CDR2 SYGVQD (reference sequence). Trimming took 5 bases from V and 4 from J; bases not matched to a gene: 5. The CDR3 region is CASSSGTSVYNEQFF. Written as DNA, the CDR3 is TGCGCCAGCAGTTCTGGGACTAGCGTGTACAATGAGCAGTTCTTC.

The chain combines TRBV14 with TRBJ2-1; D possibly corresponds to TRBD2 (5 bases). Trimming removed 3 bases from V and 0 bases from J, with 18 bases in between. This CDR3 contains 18 residues. CDR1 is SGHDN and CDR2 is FVKESK in the germline V gene. The CDR3 DNA sequence: TGTGCCAGCAGCCATCCCCCTAGCAGCTTGAGCTCCTACAATGAGCAGTTCTTC. This encodes CASSHPPSSLSSYNEQFF.

The rearrangement uses TRBV28 and TRBJ2-1, with TRBD2 matching 12 bases. Germline-derived CDR1 and CDR2 are MDHEN and SYDVKM. The CDR3 covers 18 residues. The V gene end was trimmed by 6 bases and the J gene end by 6 bases; junction bases not matched to a gene: 15. The CDR3 DNA is TGTGCCAGCAGCATGAACCTCGTGACTAGCGGGAGAATCAATGAGCAGTTCTTC. It yields the protein CASSMNLVTSGRINEQFF.

This clone was counted between two and nine times. This chain links TRBV27 with TRBJ1-5; D is undetermined. With 5 bases removed from V and 5 bases from J, the gap between germline ends came to 13 bases. Germline CDR1 MNHEY, CDR2 SMNVEV (reference sequence). The CDR3 is 14 amino acids. CDR3 residues: CASSPSMRYQPQHF. In nucleotides, the CDR3 is TGTGCCAGCAGTCCATCGATGAGATATCAGCCCCAGCATTTT.

This chain joins TRBV5-6 and TRBJ1-3, with unresolved D. Trimming took off 4 bases at V and 3 bases at J, with 8 bases between the two ends. In germline, CDR1 is SGHDT, CDR2 YYEEEE. The CDR3 is 13 amino acids. In DNA, the CDR3 is TGTGCCAGCAGCCGGGAAGTTGGAAACACCATATATTTT. Translated: CASSREVGNTIYF.